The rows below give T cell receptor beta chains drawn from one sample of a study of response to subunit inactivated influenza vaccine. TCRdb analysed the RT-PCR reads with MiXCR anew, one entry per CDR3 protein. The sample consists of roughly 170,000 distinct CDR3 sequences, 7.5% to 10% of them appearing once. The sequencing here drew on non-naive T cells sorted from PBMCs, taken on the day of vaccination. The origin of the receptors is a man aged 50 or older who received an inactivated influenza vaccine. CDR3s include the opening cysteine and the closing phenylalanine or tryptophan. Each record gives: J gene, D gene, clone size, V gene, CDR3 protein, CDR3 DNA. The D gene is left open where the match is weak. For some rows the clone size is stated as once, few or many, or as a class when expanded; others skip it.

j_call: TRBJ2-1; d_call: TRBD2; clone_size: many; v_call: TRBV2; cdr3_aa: CASRREHYNEQFF; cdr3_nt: TGTGCCAGCAGGCGGGAGCACTACAATGAGCAGTTCTTC
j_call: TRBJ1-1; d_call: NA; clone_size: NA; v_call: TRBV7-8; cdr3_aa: CASSLAGSQGTEAFF; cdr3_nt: TGTGCCAGCAGCTTAGCGGGGAGCCAGGGGACTGAAGCTTTCTTT
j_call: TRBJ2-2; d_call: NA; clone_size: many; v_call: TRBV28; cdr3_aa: CASSLPRGELFF; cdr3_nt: TGTGCCAGCAGTTTACCCCGGGGGGAGCTGTTTTTT
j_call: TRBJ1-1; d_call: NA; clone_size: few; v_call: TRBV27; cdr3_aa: CASSQQSTEAFF; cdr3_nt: TGTGCCAGCAGTCAACAGAGCACTGAAGCTTTCTTT
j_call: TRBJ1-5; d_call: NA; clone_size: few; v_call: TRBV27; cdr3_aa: CASSLAARNQPQHF; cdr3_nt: TGTGCCAGCAGTTTAGCCGCTAGGAATCAGCCCCAGCATTTT
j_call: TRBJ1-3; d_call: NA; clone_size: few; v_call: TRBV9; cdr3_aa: CASSGAGGSGNTIYF; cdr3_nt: TGTGCCAGCAGCGGAGCGGGGGGGTCTGGAAACACCATATATTTT
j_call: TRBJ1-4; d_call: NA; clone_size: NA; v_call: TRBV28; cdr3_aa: CASSLRGFLGGTNEKLFF; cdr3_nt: TGTGCCAGCAGTTTAAGGGGCTTCCTAGGAGGAACTAATGAAAAACTGTTTTTT
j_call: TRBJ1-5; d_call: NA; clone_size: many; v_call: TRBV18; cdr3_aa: CASSPRSNQPQHF; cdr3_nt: TGTGCCAGCTCACCAAGGAGCAATCAGCCCCAGCATTTT
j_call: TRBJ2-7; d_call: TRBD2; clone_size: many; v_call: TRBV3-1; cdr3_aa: CASSQAPLSGGSSYEQYF; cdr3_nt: TGTGCCAGCAGCCAGGCTCCCCTTTCTGGCGGGAGCTCCTACGAGCAGTACTTC
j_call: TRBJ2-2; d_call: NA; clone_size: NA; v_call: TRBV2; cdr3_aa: CASSPRLGTSTGELFF; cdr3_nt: TGTGCCAGCAGTCCGAGGTTGGGGACCTCCACCGGGGAGCTGTTTTTT
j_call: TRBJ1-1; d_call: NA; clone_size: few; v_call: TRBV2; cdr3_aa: CASSWVNTEAFF; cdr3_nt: TGTGCCAGCAGCTGGGTGAACACTGAAGCTTTCTTT
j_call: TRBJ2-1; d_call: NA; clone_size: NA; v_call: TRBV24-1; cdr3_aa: CATSPSGSSYNEQFF; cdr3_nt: TGTGCCACCAGTCCGTCAGGGAGCTCCTACAATGAGCAGTTCTTC
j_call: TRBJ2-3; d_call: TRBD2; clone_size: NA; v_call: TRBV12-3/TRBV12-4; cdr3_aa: CASSLGSGGAGNTEYF; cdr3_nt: TGTGCCAGCAGTTTGGGTAGCGGGGGGGCGGGGAATACGGAGTATTTT
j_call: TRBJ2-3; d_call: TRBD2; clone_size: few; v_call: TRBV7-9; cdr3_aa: CASEGDEREDPTDTQYF; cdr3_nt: TGTGCCAGCGAAGGAGATGAGCGGGAGGATCCCACAGATACGCAGTATTTT
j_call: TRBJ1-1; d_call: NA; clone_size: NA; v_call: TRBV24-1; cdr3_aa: CATQTAPGDVEAFF; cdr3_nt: TGTGCCACCCAGACAGCACCAGGGGATGTGGAAGCTTTCTTT